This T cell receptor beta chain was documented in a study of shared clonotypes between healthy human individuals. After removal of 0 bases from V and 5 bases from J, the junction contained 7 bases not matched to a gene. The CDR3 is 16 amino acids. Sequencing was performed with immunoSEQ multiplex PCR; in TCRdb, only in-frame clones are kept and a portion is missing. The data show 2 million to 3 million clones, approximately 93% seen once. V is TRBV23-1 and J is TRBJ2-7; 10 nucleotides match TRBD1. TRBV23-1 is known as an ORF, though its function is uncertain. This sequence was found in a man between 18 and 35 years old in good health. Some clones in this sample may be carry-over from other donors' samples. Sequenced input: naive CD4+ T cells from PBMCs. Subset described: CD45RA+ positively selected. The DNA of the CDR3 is TGCGCCAGCAGTCAATCCGGGACAGGGGACTTCCACGAGCAGTACTTC. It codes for CASSQSGTGDFHEQYF.